This T cell receptor (beta chain) originates from a study of radiation and T cells in renal cell carcinoma. Across the study: Nephrectomy followed 15 Gy stereotactic body radiation by 4 weeks. The study's findings and limits: In blood, top tumor clones expanded by 2 weeks, shrinking by 4.

On this clone: Its antigen is still unknown.

Looked up from germline, CDR1 is MDHEN and CDR2 is SYDVKM. This CDR3 is 17 amino acids long. The germline V and J ends were trimmed by 3 bases and 0 bases, with 14 bases remaining between them. Some clones are missing from TCRdb's copy, which holds only in-frame ones; the method was immunoSEQ multiplex PCR. The data show 100,000 to 150,000 clones, with approximately 90% seen just once and approximately 5.8% held by the top ten. Time point specified: blood 2 weeks post-SBRT. The treatment was: 15 Gy SBRT to primary tumor, nephrectomy 4 weeks later. After SBRT, blood was collected at 2 and 4 weeks, plus baseline.

The receptor was isolated from a woman aged 70-85 years with renal cell carcinoma. The sequencing used blood, collected from a patient whose treatment included radiotherapy and nephrectomy. The gene calls are TRBV28 and TRBJ2-2; D tentatively reads TRBD1 or TRBD2 (6 bases each). In DNA form, the CDR3 reads TGTGCCAGCAGTTTTCCTCGGGGGCCACCGAACACCGGGGAGCTGTTTTTT. Its protein is CASSFPRGPPNTGELFF.